The 19 T cell receptor beta chains below all came from one sample that was sequenced in a study of blood T cell repertoires in COVID-19. This table comes from immunoSEQ multiplex PCR, and its TCRdb copy is limited to in-frame clones, with some not included. The table has roughly 250,000 clones, approximately 91% seen once. Input material: peripheral blood. The receptor set was obtained from a person aged 18 to 30 with COVID-19, enrolled during active disease.

This rearrangement joins TRBV7-2 to TRBJ2-3, with 14 bases lining up with TRBD2. The junction had 9 bases not matched to a gene; V was cut back by 1 base and J by 6 bases. Per germline, CDR1 SGHTA and CDR2 FQGNSA. The CDR3 has 18 amino acids. CDR3 residues: CASSLGPEGLAGVDTQYF. Written as DNA, the CDR3 is TGTGCCAGCAGCTTAGGACCCGAGGGACTAGCGGGAGTGGATACGCAGTATTTT.

Only one count was recorded for this clone. The gene calls are TRBV6-5 and TRBJ2-7; the match to TRBD2 covers 9 bases. Germline loops: CDR1 MNHEY, CDR2 SVGAGI. V lost 6 bases, J lost 1 base, and 1 base stayed unmatched. CDR3 length equals 13 residues. CDR3 protein: CASRTSGSYEQYF. The CDR3 coding sequence is TGTGCCAGCAGGACTAGCGGATCCTACGAGCAGTACTTC.

This sequence joins TRBV14 and TRBJ2-3; 7 positions agree with TRBD2. Germline CDR1 is SGHDN and CDR2 is FVKESK. This CDR3 is 17 amino acids long. V lost 1 base to trimming and J lost 5 bases; unmatched junction nucleotides: 12. CDR3 in amino acids: CASSQALLARGEDTQYF. The CDR3 coding sequence is TGTGCCAGCAGCCAAGCCCTACTAGCGCGTGGGGAAGATACGCAGTATTTT. Filled out from reference TRBV14 and TRBJ2-3, the complete variable domain reads EAGVTQFPSHSVIEKGQTVTLRCDPISGHDNLYWYRRVMGKEIKFLLHFVKESKQDESGMPNNRFLAERTGGTYSTLKVQPAELEDSGVYFCASSQALLARGEDTQYFGPGTRLTVL.

This clone was detected only a few times. V gene TRBV4-1 combines with J gene TRBJ1-6; no clear D. V was clipped by 1 base and J by 8 bases, with 15 bases between them. CDR3 length equals 16 residues. In germline, CDR1 is MGHRA, CDR2 YSYEKL. The chain's CDR3 is CASSQVLDAGDSPLHF. Written as DNA, the CDR3 is TGCGCCAGCAGCCAAGTGCTCGATGCCGGGGATTCACCCCTCCACTTT.

The chain is built from TRBV30 and TRBJ2-2; D is unresolved. Looked up from germline, CDR1 is GTSNPN and CDR2 is SVGIG (reference sequence). The CDR3 runs 16 residues. Trimming took 1 base from V and 6 from J, leaving 18 bases between them. The CDR3 protein is CAWSAYAQIRSGELFF. CDR3 nucleotides: TGTGCCTGGAGTGCCTATGCGCAAATACGTTCCGGGGAGCTGTTTTTT.

This clone showed up just once. The rearrangement joins TRBV7-9 to TRBJ1-5; D remains unclear. Germline assignment: CDR1 SEHNR and CDR2 FQNEAQ (reference sequence). V was clipped by 0 bases and J by 2 bases, with 11 bases between them. There are 16 residues in the CDR3. The CDR3 sequence: CASSLASGGGNQPQHF. The CDR3 nucleotides are TGTGCCAGCAGCTTAGCTTCGGGAGGAGGCAATCAGCCCCAGCATTTT. The entire variable domain, with the rest obtained from reference TRBV7-9 and TRBJ1-5, is as follows: DTGVSQNPRHKITKRGQNVTFRCDPISEHNRLYWYRQTLGQGPEFLTYFQNEAQLEKSRLLSDRFSAERPKGSFSTLEIQRTEQGDSAMYLCASSLASGGGNQPQHFGDGTRLSIL.

V gene TRBV27 combines with J gene TRBJ2-7, with 8 bases aligning to TRBD2. The CDR3 spans 15 residues. Trimming took 8 bases from V and 2 from J; bases not matched to a gene: 11. Germline values: CDR1 MNHEY, CDR2 SMNVEV (reference sequence). This CDR3 is CASGMEAGVAYEQYF. In nucleotides, the CDR3 is TGTGCCAGCGGAATGGAAGCGGGAGTGGCCTACGAGCAGTACTTC.

The chain is built from TRBV4-2 and TRBJ2-1, with D hard to call. The CDR3 is made up of 14 amino acids. V lost 1 base and J lost 8, with 12 bases in between. In germline, CDR1 is LGHNA, CDR2 YNFKEQ. The CDR3 sequence is CASSQGYGSDEQFF. CDR3 sequence (DNA): TGTGCCAGCAGCCAAGGATATGGTAGTGATGAGCAGTTCTTC.

This clone showed up just once. The J gene is TRBJ2-1, the V gene TRBV28, with TRBD2 matching over 12 bases. J lost 4 bases, V lost 3 bases, and 4 bases had no gene match. The germline CDR1 and CDR2 sequences are MDHEN and SYDVKM. The CDR3 has 16 amino acids. The CDR3 is CASSLTSGGHYNEQFF. The DNA of the CDR3 is TGTGCCAGCAGTTTGACTAGCGGGGGCCATTACAATGAGCAGTTCTTC.

This clone came up once. The V gene is TRBV5-1, the J gene TRBJ1-1; D unclear. Deletions cut 3 bases from V and 1 base from J, with 13 bases between. The CDR3 is 15 amino acids. Germline V gives CDR1 SGHRS, CDR2 YFSETQ. In nucleotides, the CDR3 is TGCGCCAGCAGCTCCTCTCCGGCGGGGAACACTGAAGCTTTCTTT. Protein: CASSSSPAGNTEAFF.

The rearrangement joins TRBV28 to TRBJ1-1, with D unclear. This CDR3 comprises 11 residues. The V and J ends lost 7 bases and 3 bases respectively, with 6 bases between them. The germline gives CDR1 MDHEN, CDR2 SYDVKM. This CDR3 reads CASTKYTEAFF. CDR3 bases: TGTGCCAGCACCAAATACACTGAAGCTTTCTTT.

Note on this clone: The junction departs from germline at one end; a sequencing error may be responsible. This chain joins TRBV6-1 and TRBJ1-1; perhaps TRBD1 as D (5 bases). This CDR3 is 17 amino acids long. Germline CDR1 reads MNHNS; CDR2 reads SASEGT. The CDR3 region has the DNA TGTGCCAGCAGCGAAGGGGTTATCAGGGTCTGGAACACTGAAGCTTTCTTT. This codes for CASSEGVIRVWNTEAFF.

The chain couples TRBV2 to TRBJ2-2; 10 bases are shared with TRBD2. V trimming: 9 bases; J trimming: 5 bases; junction bases outside the gene matches: 6. Germline V CDR1 and CDR2: SNHLY, FYNNEI. The CDR3 runs 14 residues. Here the CDR3 reads CARGELAGTGELFF. CDR3 bases: TGTGCCAGAGGGGAACTAGCGGGGACCGGGGAGCTGTTTTTT.

The chain recombines TRBV5-4 with TRBJ1-3; the D is unclear. CDR1 and CDR2 (germline): SGHNT, YYREEE (reference sequence). V was cut by 3 bases and J by 2 bases, with 9 bases left in between. The CDR3 totals 14 residues. The CDR3 here is CASSSPTAGNTIYF. The CDR3 nucleotides are TGTGCCAGCAGCTCTCCTACAGCTGGAAACACCATATATTTT.

The chain has TRBV24-1 and TRBJ2-2; 7 bases line up with TRBD1. CDR1 is KGHDR, CDR2 SFDVKD, per germline. V lost 1 base and J lost 7; bases outside the gene matches: 5. The CDR3 covers 15 residues. The CDR3: CATSDFLQGSGELFF. In DNA, the CDR3 is TGTGCCACCAGTGATTTTCTACAGGGGAGCGGGGAGCTGTTTTTT.

The CDR3 protein is CASSFSGDSFYEQYF. CDR3 DNA sequence: TGTGCCAGCAGTTTCTCTGGCGACTCCTTCTACGAGCAGTACTTC. V and J are TRBV27 and TRBJ2-7, with D unclear. Germline V gene sequence: CDR1 MNHEY, CDR2 SMNVEV (reference sequence). V was shortened by 3 bases and J by 3 bases, with 15 bases between the two germline ends. This CDR3 has 15 residues.

The chain combines TRBV7-8 with TRBJ1-6; D is perhaps TRBD1 (6 bases). The CDR3 is 14 amino acids. Trimming cost V 1 base and J 7 bases, with 8 bases left between them. In germline, CDR1 is SGHVS, CDR2 FQNEAQ. The CDR3, as DNA: TGTGCCAGCAGCTTAGGACAGGTCAATTCACCCCTCCACTTT. Translation gives CASSLGQVNSPLHF. Full variable domain (remainder filled in from reference TRBV7-8 and TRBJ1-6): GAGVSQSPRYKVAKRGQDVALRCDPISGHVSLFWYQQALGQGPEFLTYFQNEAQLDKSGLPSDRFFAERPEGSVSTLKIQRTQQEDSAVYLCASSLGQVNSPLHFGNGTRLTVT.

This clone is a singleton in its sample. The chain employs TRBV2 and TRBJ2-5; 7 bases agree with TRBD1. Germline values: CDR1 SNHLY, CDR2 FYNNEI. J was trimmed by 1 base and V by 8 bases; bases with no gene match: 7. The CDR3 runs to 14 residues. In DNA form, the CDR3 reads TGTGCCAGCGGCAGACAGGGTACCCAAGAGACCCAGTACTTC. Protein sequence: CASGRQGTQETQYF.

The V and J genes are TRBV28 and TRBJ2-3; D is unresolved. Germline CDR1 reads MDHEN; CDR2 reads SYDVKM. V was pared by 6 bases and J by 0 bases, with 19 bases between. The CDR3 covers 17 residues. The CDR3 DNA reads TGTGCCAGCAGCCCAGCCACCCGCGGCCTAAGCACAGATACGCAGTATTTT. Its translation is CASSPATRGLSTDTQYF.